Listed below are T cell receptor beta chains from one sample, sequenced in a study of blood T cell repertoires in COVID-19. Assay used: immunoSEQ multiplex PCR; TCRdb lists only in-frame clones, some missing. The data hold under 150,000 clones, with 85% to 90% observed a single time. Input material: peripheral blood. The receptors were gathered from a woman aged 60-70 years with active COVID-19. Each CDR3 is given with its conserved first and last residue. Fields, in order: J gene, clone size, CDR3 length, D gene, V gene, CDR3 DNA, CDR3 protein. D genes are given only for firm matches. Rows give clone size only sometimes, using once, few, many, or a class for an expanded clone.

>TRBJ1-1|.|13|.|TRBV5-6
TGTGCCAGCAGTTGGACACTGAACACTGAAGCTTTCTTT
CASSWTLNTEAFF
>TRBJ1-5|once|18|TRBD1|TRBV19
TGTGCCAGTAGTATCGGTGGACAGGGAAGTCATAGCAATCAGCCCCAGCATTTT
CASSIGGQGSHSNQPQHF
>TRBJ1-1|.|15|.|TRBV11-1
TGTGCCAGCAGCCCCCCGGGGGGAATGAACACTGAAGCTTTCTTT
CASSPPGGMNTEAFF
>TRBJ2-7|.|14|TRBD2|TRBV28
TGTGCCAGCAGTTTAACTAGCGTCTCCTACGAGCAGTACTTC
CASSLTSVSYEQYF
>TRBJ2-2|.|15|.|TRBV6-6
TGTGCCAGCAGAGACCAGGGGGGTAACACCGGGGAGCTGTTTTTT
CASRDQGGNTGELFF
>TRBJ2-7|.|14|TRBD1|TRBV2
TGTGCCAGCACTTGGGACAGGGGGAACTACGAGCAGTACTTC
CASTWDRGNYEQYF
>TRBJ2-1|.|14|TRBD2|TRBV2
TGTGCCAGCAGGGGGACTAGCGAATACAATGAGCAGTTCTTC
CASRGTSEYNEQFF
>TRBJ2-1|.|20|TRBD2|TRBV3-1/TRBV3-2
TGTGCCAGCAGCCCAGAGGTAATAGCGGGAATCCTCGTAGCCTACAATGAGCAGTTCTTC
CASSPEVIAGILVAYNEQFF
>TRBJ2-2|.|13|.|TRBV12-3/TRBV12-4
TGTGCCAGCAGTTTACGTTACACCGGGGAGCTGTTTTTT
CASSLRYTGELFF
>TRBJ2-1|.|14|TRBD2|TRBV28
TGTGCCTGCACCGGGACTAGCGGGATAAGAGAGCAGTTCTTC
CACTGTSGIREQFF
>TRBJ2-3|.|14|TRBD1|TRBV29-1
TGCAGCGTTGTCCCGGGACAGCACACAGATACGCAGTATTTT
CSVVPGQHTDTQYF
>TRBJ2-5|.|15|TRBD2|TRBV5-4
TGTGCCAGCAGCGGGGGGGTGTCCCGAGGGGAGACCCAGTACTTC
CASSGGVSRGETQYF
>TRBJ1-6|.|16|TRBD1|TRBV7-2
TGTGCCAGCAGCTCCCGGACAGGGGGATGGAATTCACCCCTCCACTTT
CASSSRTGGWNSPLHF
>TRBJ2-1|.|18|TRBD2|TRBV9
TGTGCCAGCAGCGTAGGGACTAGCGGGAGGGCCGTCTACAATGAGCAGTTCTTC
CASSVGTSGRAVYNEQFF
>TRBJ1-2|.|11|.|TRBV28
TGTGCCAGCAGACAGGACTATGGCTACACCTTC
CASRQDYGYTF
>TRBJ1-3|.|13|.|TRBV28
TGTGCCAGCAGCGTGGGGCAGAGTGACACCATATATTTT
CASSVGQSDTIYF
>TRBJ1-4|.|14|.|TRBV30
TGTGCCTGGAGTGAGGTTTTGGGGAGGGAAAAACTGTTTTTT
CAWSEVLGREKLFF
>TRBJ2-3|once|16|.|TRBV3-1/TRBV3-2
TGTGCCAGCAGCCAACTGAAGCGTCTAAGTACAGATACGCAGTATTTT
CASSQLKRLSTDTQYF
>TRBJ1-6|once|13|.|TRBV6-5
TGTGCCAGCAGTTACCCGCGGAATTCACCCCTCCACTTT
CASSYPRNSPLHF
>TRBJ1-4|.|11|TRBD1|TRBV28
TGTGCCAGCTTGGGGGACAGGGTGCTGTTTTTT
CASLGDRVLFF
>TRBJ2-1|.|15|.|TRBV25-1
TGTGCCAGCAGTAAGGAAGGGGGATCCTACAATGAGCAGTTCTTC
CASSKEGGSYNEQFF
>TRBJ2-1|.|12|.|TRBV3-1/TRBV3-2
TGTGCCAGCAGCCAAGCAGTTAATGAGCAGTTCTTC
CASSQAVNEQFF
>TRBJ2-5|.|12|.|TRBV19
TGTGCCAGCGGGCGGGTCGGGGAGACCCAGTACTTC
CASGRVGETQYF
>TRBJ1-1|.|14|.|TRBV7-2
TGTGCCAGCAGGGCGGGGGGCGCGGGGACTGAAGCTTTCTTT
CASRAGGAGTEAFF
>TRBJ2-5|once|14|.|TRBV4-1
TGCGCCAGCAGCCAATCAGGGGTTGGGGAGACCCAGTACTTC
CASSQSGVGETQYF
>TRBJ1-2|.|13|.|TRBV11-2
TGTGCCAGCAGCCATGCAGTAAACTATGGCTACACCTTC
CASSHAVNYGYTF
>TRBJ2-1|.|16|TRBD2|TRBV27
TGTGCCAGCAGTACACCGGGACTAGCGGGCCTCAATGAGCAGTTCTTC
CASSTPGLAGLNEQFF
>TRBJ2-7|.|14|.|TRBV28
TGTGCCAGCAGCCAGAGGACTCCGACCTACGAGCAGTACTTC
CASSQRTPTYEQYF